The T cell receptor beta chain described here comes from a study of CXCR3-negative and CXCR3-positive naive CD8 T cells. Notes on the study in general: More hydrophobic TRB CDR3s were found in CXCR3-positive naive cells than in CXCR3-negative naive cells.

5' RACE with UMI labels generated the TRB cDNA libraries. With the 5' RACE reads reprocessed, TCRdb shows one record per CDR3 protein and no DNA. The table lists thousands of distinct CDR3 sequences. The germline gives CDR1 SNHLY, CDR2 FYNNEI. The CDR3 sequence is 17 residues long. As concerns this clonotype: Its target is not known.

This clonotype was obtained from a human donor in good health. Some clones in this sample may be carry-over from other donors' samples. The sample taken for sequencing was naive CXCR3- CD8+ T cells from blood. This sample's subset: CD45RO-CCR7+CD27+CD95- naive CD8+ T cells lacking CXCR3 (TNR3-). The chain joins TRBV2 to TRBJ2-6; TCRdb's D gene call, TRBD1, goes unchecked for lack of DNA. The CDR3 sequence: CASSPGTVSSGANVLTF.